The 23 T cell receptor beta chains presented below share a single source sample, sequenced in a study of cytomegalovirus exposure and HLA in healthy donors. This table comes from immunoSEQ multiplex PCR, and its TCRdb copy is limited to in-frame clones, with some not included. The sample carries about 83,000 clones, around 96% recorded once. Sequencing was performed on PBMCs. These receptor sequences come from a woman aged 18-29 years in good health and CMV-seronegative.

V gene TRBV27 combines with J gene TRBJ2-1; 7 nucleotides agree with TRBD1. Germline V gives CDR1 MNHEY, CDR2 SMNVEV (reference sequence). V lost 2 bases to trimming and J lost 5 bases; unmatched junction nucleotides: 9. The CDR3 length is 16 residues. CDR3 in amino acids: CASSLIGGDTNNEQFF. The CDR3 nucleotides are TGTGCCAGCAGTTTAATAGGGGGCGATACTAACAATGAGCAGTTCTTC.

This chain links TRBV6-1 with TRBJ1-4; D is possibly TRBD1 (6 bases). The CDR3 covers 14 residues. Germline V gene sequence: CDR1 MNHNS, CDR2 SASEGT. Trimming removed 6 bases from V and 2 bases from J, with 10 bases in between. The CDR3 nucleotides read TGTGCCAGCAGACTCAGGGGCACTAATGAAAAACTGTTTTTT. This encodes CASRLRGTNEKLFF.

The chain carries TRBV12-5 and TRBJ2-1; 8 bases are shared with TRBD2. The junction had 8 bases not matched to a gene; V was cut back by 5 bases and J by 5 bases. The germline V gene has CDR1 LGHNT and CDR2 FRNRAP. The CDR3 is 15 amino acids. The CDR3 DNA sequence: TGTGCTAGTGGTCTAGTAGCGGGACCCCACAATGAGCAGTTCTTC. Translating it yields CASGLVAGPHNEQFF. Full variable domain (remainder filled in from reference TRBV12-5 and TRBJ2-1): DARVTQTPRHKVTEMGQEVTMRCQPILGHNTVFWYRQTMMQGLELLAYFRNRAPLDDSGMPKDRFSAEMPDATLATLKIQPSEPRDSAVYFCASGLVAGPHNEQFFGPGTRLTVL.

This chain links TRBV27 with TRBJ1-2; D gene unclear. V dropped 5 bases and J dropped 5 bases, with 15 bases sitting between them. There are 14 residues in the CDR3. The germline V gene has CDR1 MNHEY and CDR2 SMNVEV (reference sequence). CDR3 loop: CASSPNNRGYGYTF. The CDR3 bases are TGTGCCAGCAGTCCAAATAACCGCGGGTATGGCTACACCTTC.

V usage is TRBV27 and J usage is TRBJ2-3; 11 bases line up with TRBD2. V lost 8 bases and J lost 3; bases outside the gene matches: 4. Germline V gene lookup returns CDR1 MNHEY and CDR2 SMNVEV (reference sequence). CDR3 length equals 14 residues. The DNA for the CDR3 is TGTGCCAGCGTAGCGGGAGGGTTAACAGATACGCAGTATTTT. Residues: CASVAGGLTDTQYF.

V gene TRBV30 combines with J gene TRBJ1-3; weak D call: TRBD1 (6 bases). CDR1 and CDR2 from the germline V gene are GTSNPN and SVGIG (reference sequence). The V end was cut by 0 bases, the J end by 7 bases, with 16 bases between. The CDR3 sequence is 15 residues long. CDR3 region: CAWSVRGASRNTIYF. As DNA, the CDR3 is TGTGCCTGGAGTGTACGGGGGGCGTCGAGGAACACCATATATTTT.

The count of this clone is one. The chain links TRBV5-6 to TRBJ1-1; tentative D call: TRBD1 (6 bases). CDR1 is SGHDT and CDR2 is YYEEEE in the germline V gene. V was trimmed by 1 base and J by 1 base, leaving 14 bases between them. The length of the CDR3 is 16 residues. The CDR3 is CASSLSRGRKNTEAFF. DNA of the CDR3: TGTGCCAGCAGCTTGTCCAGGGGCCGGAAGAACACTGAAGCTTTCTTT.

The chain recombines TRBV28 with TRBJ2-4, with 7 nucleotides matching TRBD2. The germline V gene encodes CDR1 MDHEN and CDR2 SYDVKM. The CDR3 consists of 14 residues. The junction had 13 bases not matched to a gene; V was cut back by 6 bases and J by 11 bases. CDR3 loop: CASSREIGRPVQYF. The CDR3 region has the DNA TGTGCCAGCAGCAGGGAAATCGGGAGGCCCGTTCAGTACTTC.

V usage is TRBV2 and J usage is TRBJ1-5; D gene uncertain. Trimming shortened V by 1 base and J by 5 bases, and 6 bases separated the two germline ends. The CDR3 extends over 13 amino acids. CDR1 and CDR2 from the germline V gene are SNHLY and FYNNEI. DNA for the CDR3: TGTGCCAGCAGTGAAGAAAGCCATCAGCCCCAGCATTTT. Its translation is CASSEESHQPQHF.

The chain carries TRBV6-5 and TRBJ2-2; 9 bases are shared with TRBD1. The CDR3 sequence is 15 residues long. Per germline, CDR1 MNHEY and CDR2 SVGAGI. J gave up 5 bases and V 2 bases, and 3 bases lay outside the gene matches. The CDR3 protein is CASSYRDRVTGELFF. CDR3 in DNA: TGTGCCAGCAGTTACCGGGACAGGGTAACCGGGGAGCTGTTTTTT.

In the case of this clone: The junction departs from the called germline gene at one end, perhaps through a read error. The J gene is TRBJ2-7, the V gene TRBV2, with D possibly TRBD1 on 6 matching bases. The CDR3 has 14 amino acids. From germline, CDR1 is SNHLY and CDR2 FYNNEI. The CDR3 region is CTSSSSGQSYEQYF. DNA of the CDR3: TGTACCAGCAGTTCCTCTGGACAGAGCTACGAGCAGTACTTC.

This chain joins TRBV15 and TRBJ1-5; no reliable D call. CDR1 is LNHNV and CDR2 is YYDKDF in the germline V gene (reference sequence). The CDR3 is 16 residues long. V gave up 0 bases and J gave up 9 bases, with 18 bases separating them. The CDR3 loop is CATSRDRGGGGWPQHF. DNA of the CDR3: TGTGCCACCAGCAGAGATCGAGGCGGTGGAGGGTGGCCCCAGCATTTT.

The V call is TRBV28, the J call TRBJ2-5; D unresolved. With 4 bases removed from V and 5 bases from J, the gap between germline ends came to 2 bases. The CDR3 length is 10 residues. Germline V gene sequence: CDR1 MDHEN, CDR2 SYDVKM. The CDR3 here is CASSSETQYF. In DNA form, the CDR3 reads TGTGCCAGCAGTTCGGAGACCCAGTACTTC.

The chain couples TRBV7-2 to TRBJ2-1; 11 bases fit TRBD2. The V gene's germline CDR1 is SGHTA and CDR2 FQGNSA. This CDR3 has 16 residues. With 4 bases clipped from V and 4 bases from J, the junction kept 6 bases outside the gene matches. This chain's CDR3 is CASSSTPSGRYNEQFF. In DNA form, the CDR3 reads TGTGCCAGCAGCTCCACACCTAGCGGGAGGTACAATGAGCAGTTCTTC.

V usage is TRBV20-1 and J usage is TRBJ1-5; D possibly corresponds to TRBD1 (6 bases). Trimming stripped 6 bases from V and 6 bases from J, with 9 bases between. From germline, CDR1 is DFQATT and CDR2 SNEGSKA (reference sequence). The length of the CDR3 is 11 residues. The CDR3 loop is CSAKGGQPQHF. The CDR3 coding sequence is TGCAGTGCCAAAGGGGGTCAGCCCCAGCATTTT.

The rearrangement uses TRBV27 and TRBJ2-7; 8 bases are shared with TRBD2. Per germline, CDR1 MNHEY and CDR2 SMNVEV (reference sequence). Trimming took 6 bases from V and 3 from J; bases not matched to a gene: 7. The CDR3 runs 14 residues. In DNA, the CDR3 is TGTGCCAGCAGGGGAAGCGGGAGCCGCTACGAGCAGTACTTC. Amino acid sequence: CASRGSGSRYEQYF.

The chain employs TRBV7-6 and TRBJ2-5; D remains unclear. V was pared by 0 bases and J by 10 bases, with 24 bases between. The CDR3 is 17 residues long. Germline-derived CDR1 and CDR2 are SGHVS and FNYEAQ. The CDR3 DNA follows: TGTGCCAGCAGCTTAGCTTCCATTTCCCTGTTCGGTAGTGACCAGTACTTC. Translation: CASSLASISLFGSDQYF. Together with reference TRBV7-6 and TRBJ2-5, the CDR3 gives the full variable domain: GAGVSQSPRYKVTKRGQDVALRCDPISGHVSLYWYRQALGQGPEFLTYFNYEAQQDKSGLPNDRFSAERPEGSISTLTIQRTEQRDSAMYRCASSLASISLFGSDQYFGPGTRLLVL.

The CDR3 reads CASSFPLNTEAFF. The DNA for the CDR3 is TGTGCCAGCAGCTTCCCCCTTAACACTGAAGCTTTCTTT. V usage is TRBV11-2 and J usage is TRBJ1-1, with D hard to call. Germline-derived CDR1 and CDR2 are SGHAT and FQNNGV. This CDR3 is 13 amino acids long. The ends were cut back, 3 bases at V and 2 bases at J, with 7 bases in the middle.

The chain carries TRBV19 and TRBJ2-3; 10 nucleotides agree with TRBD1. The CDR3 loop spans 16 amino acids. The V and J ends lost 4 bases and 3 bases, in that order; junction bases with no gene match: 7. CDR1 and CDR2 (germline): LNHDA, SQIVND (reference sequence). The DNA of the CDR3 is TGTGCCAGTAGTACCCTTCCGGGACAGGGGACAGATACGCAGTATTTT. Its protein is CASSTLPGQGTDTQYF.

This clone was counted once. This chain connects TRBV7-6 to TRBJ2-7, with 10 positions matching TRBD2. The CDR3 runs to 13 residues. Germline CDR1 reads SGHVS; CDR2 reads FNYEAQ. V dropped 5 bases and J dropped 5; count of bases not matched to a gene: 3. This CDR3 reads CASSLGLANEQYF. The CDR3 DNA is TGTGCCAGCAGCCTGGGACTAGCGAACGAGCAGTACTTC. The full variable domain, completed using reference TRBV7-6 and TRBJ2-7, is GAGVSQSPRYKVTKRGQDVALRCDPISGHVSLYWYRQALGQGPEFLTYFNYEAQQDKSGLPNDRFSAERPEGSISTLTIQRTEQRDSAMYRCASSLGLANEQYFGPGTRLTVT.

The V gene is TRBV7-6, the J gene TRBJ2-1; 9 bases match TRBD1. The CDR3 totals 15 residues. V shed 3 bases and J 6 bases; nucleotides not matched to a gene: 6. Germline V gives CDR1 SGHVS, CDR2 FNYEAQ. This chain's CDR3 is CASSFRDRARNEQFF. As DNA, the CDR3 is TGTGCCAGCAGCTTCCGGGACAGGGCTCGCAATGAGCAGTTCTTC.

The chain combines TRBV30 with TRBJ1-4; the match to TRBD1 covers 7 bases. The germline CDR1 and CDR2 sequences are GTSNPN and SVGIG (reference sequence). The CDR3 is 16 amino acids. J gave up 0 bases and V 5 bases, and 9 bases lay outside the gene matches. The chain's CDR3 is CAWGREGAATNEKLFF. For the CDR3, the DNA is TGTGCCTGGGGTCGGGAGGGGGCAGCAACTAATGAAAAACTGTTTTTT.

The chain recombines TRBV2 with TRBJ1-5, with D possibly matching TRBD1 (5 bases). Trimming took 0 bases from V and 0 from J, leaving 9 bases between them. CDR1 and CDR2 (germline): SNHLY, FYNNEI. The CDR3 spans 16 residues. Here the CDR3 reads CASSEAWGLSNQPQHF. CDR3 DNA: TGTGCCAGCAGTGAAGCCTGGGGCCTTAGCAATCAGCCCCAGCATTTT.